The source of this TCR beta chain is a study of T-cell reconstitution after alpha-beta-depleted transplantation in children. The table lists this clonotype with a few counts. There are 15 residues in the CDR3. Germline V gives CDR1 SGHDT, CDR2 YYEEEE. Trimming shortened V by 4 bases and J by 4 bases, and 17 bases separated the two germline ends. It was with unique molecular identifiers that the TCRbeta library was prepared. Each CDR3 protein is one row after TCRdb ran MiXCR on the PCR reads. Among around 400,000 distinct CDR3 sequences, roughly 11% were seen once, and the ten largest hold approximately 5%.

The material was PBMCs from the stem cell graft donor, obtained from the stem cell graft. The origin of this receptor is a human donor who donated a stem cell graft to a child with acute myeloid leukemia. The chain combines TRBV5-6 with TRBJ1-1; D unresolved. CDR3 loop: CASSRKTAPSTEAFF. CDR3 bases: TGTGCCAGCAGCCGCAAAACTGCGCCAAGCACTGAAGCTTTCTTT.